These T cell receptor beta chains were read from a single sample in a study of cytomegalovirus exposure and HLA in healthy donors. The protocol was immunoSEQ multiplex PCR, while the TCRdb copy is restricted to in-frame clones and leaves out a portion. The table lists 100,000 to 150,000 clones, around nine tenths of them singletons. The sample taken for sequencing was PBMCs. The receptor source for this set is a woman younger than 30 in good health and CMV-seronegative. CDR3s include the opening cysteine and the closing phenylalanine or tryptophan. The D gene is left open where the match is weak. Some rows have no size entry. The others give once, few or many, or a class for an expanded clone.

d_call: NA; j_call: TRBJ1-2; v_call: TRBV28; clone_size: NA; cdr3_nt: TGTGCCAGCAGTTTTCGGGGGGCGAGGGGCTACACCTTC; cdr3_aa: CASSFRGARGYTF
d_call: TRBD1; j_call: TRBJ2-7; v_call: TRBV9; clone_size: NA; cdr3_nt: TGTGCCAGCAGCTCGACAGGGGGCCGCTCCTACGAGCAGTACTTC; cdr3_aa: CASSSTGGRSYEQYF
d_call: TRBD1; j_call: TRBJ1-5; v_call: TRBV28; clone_size: NA; cdr3_nt: TGTGCCAGCAGTCGGGGGACAGGCGTCAATCAGCCCCAGCATTTT; cdr3_aa: CASSRGTGVNQPQHF
d_call: TRBD2; j_call: TRBJ2-5; v_call: TRBV7-8; clone_size: NA; cdr3_nt: TGTGCCAGCAGCTCCACGGGACTAGGGGAAGGGACCCAGTACTTC; cdr3_aa: CASSSTGLGEGTQYF
d_call: NA; j_call: TRBJ1-4; v_call: TRBV30; clone_size: NA; cdr3_nt: TGTGCCTGGCGCCCGGGGGGCGGAGAAAAACTGTTTTTT; cdr3_aa: CAWRPGGGEKLFF
d_call: NA; j_call: TRBJ2-7; v_call: TRBV19; clone_size: NA; cdr3_nt: TGTGCCAGTAGTGCCGAGAAGAGAAACGAGCAGTACTTC; cdr3_aa: CASSAEKRNEQYF
d_call: TRBD1; j_call: TRBJ1-2; v_call: TRBV28; clone_size: NA; cdr3_nt: TGTGCCAGCAGTGTCACCGGACAGGGGATTAGGGGCTACACCTTC; cdr3_aa: CASSVTGQGIRGYTF
d_call: TRBD2; j_call: TRBJ2-1; v_call: TRBV5-6; clone_size: NA; cdr3_nt: TGTGCCAGCAGGGCGGGACTAGCGTTAGGTTCCTACAATGAGCAGTTCTTC; cdr3_aa: CASRAGLALGSYNEQFF
d_call: TRBD1; j_call: TRBJ2-5; v_call: TRBV2; clone_size: NA; cdr3_nt: TGTGCCAGCAGTGGGGGACAGGGGCGACAAGAGACCCAGTACTTC; cdr3_aa: CASSGGQGRQETQYF
d_call: NA; j_call: TRBJ2-1; v_call: TRBV19; clone_size: NA; cdr3_nt: TGTGCCAGTAGTATAGAATGGGCGAATGAGCAGTTCTTC; cdr3_aa: CASSIEWANEQFF
d_call: NA; j_call: TRBJ2-7; v_call: TRBV7-2; clone_size: NA; cdr3_nt: TGTGCCAGCAGCCGTGGGACTTTGGGACAGTACTTC; cdr3_aa: CASSRGTLGQYF
d_call: TRBD1; j_call: TRBJ1-4; v_call: TRBV5-1; clone_size: NA; cdr3_nt: TGCGCCAGCAGCTTGGGACAGGGAGGAGAAAAACTGTTTTTT; cdr3_aa: CASSLGQGGEKLFF
d_call: TRBD2; j_call: TRBJ2-3; v_call: TRBV5-4; clone_size: NA; cdr3_nt: TGTGCCAGCAGCTTAAAGCGGGAGTACAACGCAGATACGCAGTATTTT; cdr3_aa: CASSLKREYNADTQYF
d_call: TRBD1; j_call: TRBJ2-3; v_call: TRBV29-1; clone_size: NA; cdr3_nt: TGCAGCGTCAGGGACAGGGGGACCACAGATACGCAGTATTTT; cdr3_aa: CSVRDRGTTDTQYF
d_call: NA; j_call: TRBJ1-1; v_call: TRBV28; clone_size: once; cdr3_nt: TGTGCCAGCAGTTTCCCAGCAGGTCAGGGGAGAGTCTATGGTGGTGAAGCTTTCTTT; cdr3_aa: CASSFPAGQGRVYGGEAFF
d_call: NA; j_call: TRBJ2-5; v_call: TRBV7-9; clone_size: NA; cdr3_nt: TGTGCCAGCAGCATTAGCGGACAGACCCAGTACTTC; cdr3_aa: CASSISGQTQYF
d_call: NA; j_call: TRBJ2-7; v_call: TRBV5-1; clone_size: NA; cdr3_nt: TGCGCCAGCAGCTTGGTGGGATCGATGGCAGGGAGGGGGTACGAGCAGTACTTC; cdr3_aa: CASSLVGSMAGRGYEQYF
d_call: NA; j_call: TRBJ2-7; v_call: TRBV6-5; clone_size: NA; cdr3_nt: TGTGCCAGCAGCAGGACAACCACCTCCTACGAGCAGTACTTC; cdr3_aa: CASSRTTTSYEQYF
d_call: NA; j_call: TRBJ1-1; v_call: TRBV6-6; clone_size: NA; cdr3_nt: TGTGCCAGCAGGGATCGGGAATACACTGAAGCTTTCTTT; cdr3_aa: CASRDREYTEAFF
d_call: TRBD2; j_call: TRBJ2-7; v_call: TRBV9; clone_size: NA; cdr3_nt: TGTGCCAGCAGCGTAGACGGGGGGTCCGAGCAGTACTTC; cdr3_aa: CASSVDGGSEQYF
d_call: NA; j_call: TRBJ2-7; v_call: TRBV11-2; clone_size: few; cdr3_nt: TGTGCCAGCAGCTTAGATATATCCTACGAGCAGTACTTC; cdr3_aa: CASSLDISYEQYF
d_call: TRBD1; j_call: TRBJ1-2; v_call: TRBV27; clone_size: NA; cdr3_nt: TGTGCCAGCAGTCCAACAGGGGGCTATGGCTACACCTTC; cdr3_aa: CASSPTGGYGYTF
d_call: NA; j_call: TRBJ2-2; v_call: TRBV10-1; clone_size: NA; cdr3_nt: TGCGCCAGCAGTGCTTTACGGACTACCGGGGAGCTGTTTTTT; cdr3_aa: CASSALRTTGELFF
d_call: NA; j_call: TRBJ1-1; v_call: TRBV9; clone_size: NA; cdr3_nt: TGTGCCAGCAGCGCCGGGAAGGGGGTGACAGTCTGGGAGGCTTTCTTT; cdr3_aa: CASSAGKGVTVWEAFF
d_call: NA; j_call: TRBJ2-5; v_call: TRBV6-1; clone_size: NA; cdr3_nt: TGTGCCAGCAGTGAAGCGGGCAGGGCCCGAGAGACCCAGTACTTC; cdr3_aa: CASSEAGRARETQYF
d_call: TRBD1; j_call: TRBJ2-7; v_call: TRBV19; clone_size: NA; cdr3_nt: TGTGCCAGTAGTACCCGACAGGGTTACGAGCAGTACTTC; cdr3_aa: CASSTRQGYEQYF
d_call: NA; j_call: TRBJ2-7; v_call: TRBV30; clone_size: once; cdr3_nt: TGTGCCTGGGGAAGCGGGTTCTCCTACGAGCAGTACTTC; cdr3_aa: CAWGSGFSYEQYF
d_call: TRBD2; j_call: TRBJ2-7; v_call: TRBV7-8; clone_size: few; cdr3_nt: TGTGCCAGCAGCGGCCGGACTAGCGGCGAGCAGTACTTC; cdr3_aa: CASSGRTSGEQYF
d_call: NA; j_call: TRBJ2-5; v_call: TRBV6-5; clone_size: once; cdr3_nt: TGTGCCAGCAGTTACTCGAGAGAGACCCAGTACTTC; cdr3_aa: CASSYSRETQYF
d_call: TRBD2; j_call: TRBJ2-6; v_call: TRBV19; clone_size: NA; cdr3_nt: TGTGCCAGTAGCACGGTAGCGAGCGGGAGAGCTGGGGCCAACGTCCTGACTTTC; cdr3_aa: CASSTVASGRAGANVLTF
d_call: TRBD1; j_call: TRBJ2-2; v_call: TRBV6-1; clone_size: NA; cdr3_nt: TGTGCCAGCAGGGCAGGGGGCATTGCCGGGGAGCTGTTTTTT; cdr3_aa: CASRAGGIAGELFF
d_call: NA; j_call: TRBJ2-1; v_call: TRBV27; clone_size: NA; cdr3_nt: TGTGCCAGCAGTTTAGGGGGCCTCGGGCAGTTCTTC; cdr3_aa: CASSLGGLGQFF
d_call: NA; j_call: TRBJ2-3; v_call: TRBV5-4; clone_size: NA; cdr3_nt: TGTGCCAGCAGCTTGGGGGGGGGCGCTAGCACAGATACGCAGTATTTT; cdr3_aa: CASSLGGGASTDTQYF
d_call: TRBD2; j_call: TRBJ2-2; v_call: TRBV28; clone_size: NA; cdr3_nt: TGTGCCAGCAGATCCCCAGGGCGAGGCGGGGGCACCGGGGAGCTGTTTTTT; cdr3_aa: CASRSPGRGGGTGELFF
d_call: TRBD1; j_call: TRBJ1-2; v_call: TRBV6-6; clone_size: NA; cdr3_nt: TGTGCCGGGACAGGGGGCGCTTTCTATGGCTACACCTTC; cdr3_aa: CAGTGGAFYGYTF